This T cell receptor (beta chain) was captured by sequencing in a study of prognosis after radiotherapy for stage I lung cancer. Across the whole study: Stage I non-small cell lung cancer patients were enrolled between April 2018 and early 2019. Ages of the approximately 12 men and a handful of women ranged about 50 to 85 years, median around 74.

This CDR3 spans 13 amino acids. Trimming took 1 base from V and 11 from J; bases not matched to a gene: 8. The germline V gene encodes CDR1 LNHNV and CDR2 YYDKDF (reference sequence). Study-wide findings and caveats: Tumor-specific status of the expanded TCR clones was not determined in the analysis.

This clonotype was detected many times. The antigen is undetermined. The TCR beta CDR3 region was amplified from genomic DNA, with two rounds of multiplex PCR being used for the amplification. Used in first-round PCR were primers specific to each TRBV and TRBJ gene. TCRdb passed the multiplex PCR reads through MiXCR, listing each CDR3 protein once. The sample contains roughly 23,000 distinct CDR3 sequences, less than 50% of which appear only once. The clonotype was recovered from a donor over 45 with non-small cell lung cancer. This chain joins TRBV15 and TRBJ2-7, with 7 nucleotides matching TRBD2. The starting material was PBMCs, obtained before or after stereotactic body radiation therapy (not recorded which). The CDR3 protein is CATSRVASGRKYF. In nucleotides, the CDR3 is TGTGCCACCAGCAGAGTGGCTAGCGGAAGAAAGTACTTC.